The present T cell receptor (beta chain) was sequenced within a study of shared clonotypes between healthy human individuals. Study findings and constraints: Only blood underwent sampling, and tissue repertoires likely differ.

Genomic DNA from each subset was divided evenly over several immunoSEQ plates. Ten immunoSEQ deep assay plates were used to sequence unsorted PBMC DNA. Assay: immunoSEQ multiplex PCR; the TCRdb copy retains only in-frame clones and omits some. The repertoire includes about half a million clones, 70% to 80% of them detected once, and about 11% sits in the top ten. Concerning this clone itself: Its antigen is not identified.

Germline V gene sequence: CDR1 MNHEY, CDR2 SVGAGI. The CDR3 runs to 16 residues. Trimming took off 0 bases at V and 0 bases at J, with 6 bases between the two ends. This TCR was recovered from a woman aged 40 to 50 in good health. Some clones in this sample may be carry-over from other donors' samples. The rearrangement joins TRBV6-5 to TRBJ1-6; D is uncertain. The sequenced sample was PBMCs. This CDR3 is CASSYSQSSYNSPLHF. The DNA for the CDR3 is TGTGCCAGCAGTTACTCCCAGAGCTCCTATAATTCACCCCTCCACTTT.